A single TCR beta chain is shown here with its context. The antigen is not known. Time point described: sample taken at primary tumor resection. Tumor, nontumor lung or frozen PBMC supplied whole RNA, sequenced without sorting. Each molecule of TCR cDNA was tagged with one unique molecular identifier. TCRdb itself ran the 5' RACE reads through MiXCR, one entry per CDR3 protein. The sample lists about 27,000 distinct CDR3 sequences, around 7.5% seen once, with around 25% in the top ten. V was shortened by 2 bases and J by 3 bases, with 14 bases between the two germline ends. Germline assignment: CDR1 SGHTA and CDR2 FQGNSA. The CDR3 consists of 16 residues. These data originate in a study of spatial heterogeneity in lung cancer. Study overall: For tumor regions, TCR transcript counts showed a strong correlation with a T cell module score derived from matched bulk RNA-seq. Within raw reads, each unique TCR and UMI combination appeared on average more than ten times.

Study-wide results and limits: Tumor mutation count correlated with how many alpha and beta TCRs expanded intratumorally.

This material consisted of lung tumor tissue, taken at surgery. The chain uses TRBV7-2 and TRBJ1-5, with D uncertain. The source of this sequence is a male donor with early-stage non-small cell lung cancer. The CDR3 region has the DNA TGTGCCAGCAGCTTAAACTCACAATACCCCAATCAGCCCCAGCATTTT. Its translation: CASSLNSQYPNQPQHF.